This TCR beta chain was found in a study of patients and donors after allogeneic stem cell transplantation. TCRdb recomputed calls from the RT-PCR reads with MiXCR, one row per CDR3 protein. Seen here are some 880,000 distinct CDR3 sequences, over 15% observed once, and the top ten hold 6%. There are 17 residues in the CDR3. Germline V CDR1 and CDR2: DFQATT, SNEGSKA (reference sequence). Trimming took 4 bases from V and 0 from J; bases not matched to a gene: 12. Sequencing was performed on blood, either unsorted or a sorted T cell fraction (not recorded which). The V call is TRBV20-1, the J call TRBJ1-1, with 9 bases identical to TRBD1. The TCR comes from a human donor who was either an allogeneic HSCT recipient or a stem cell or donor lymphocyte infusion donor (not recorded which). It is not recorded whose cells these are; they may come from a transplant donor. CDR3 residues: CSATKPGQGFMNTEAFF. For the CDR3, the DNA is TGCAGTGCTACCAAGCCGGGACAGGGATTCATGAACACTGAAGCTTTCTTT.